A single T cell receptor (beta chain) is shown here with its context. CDR3 size: 15 residues. The ends were cut back, 5 bases at V and 1 base at J, with 15 bases in the middle. Looked up from germline, CDR1 is MNHEY and CDR2 is SVGAGI. These data are taken from a study of blood T cell repertoires in COVID-19. Study-wide context: PBMCs, B-cell-depleted T cells, or T cells were the source of the cDNA or gDNA that made up the material.

TCRdb's table, derived via immunoSEQ multiplex PCR, lists solely in-frame clones and lacks some. This repertoire shows some 50,000 clones, under 90% found once; its top ten account for around 27%. The rearrangement joins TRBV6-5 to TRBJ2-7, with a weak D call TRBD1 (6 bases). Sequenced: peripheral blood. The receptor's source is a human donor in a cohort sampled during active COVID-19. This chain's CDR3 is CASSTRDKGSYEQYF. CDR3 bases: TGTGCCAGCAGTACCCGGGACAAAGGTTCCTACGAGCAGTACTTC.